This note documents a single T cell receptor (beta chain) sequence. The sample originates from a study of cytomegalovirus exposure and HLA in healthy donors. 13 Jbeta primers and 60 Vbeta primers were used for the PCR. The repertoire was sequenced with immunoSEQ multiplex PCR; TCRdb's copy has only in-frame clones and lacks some. In the table there are about 160,000 clones, roughly 80% of which are singletons. This CDR3 has 16 residues. CDR1 is MNHEY and CDR2 is SMNVEV in the germline V gene (reference sequence). The ends were cut back, 3 bases at V and 0 bases at J, with 12 bases in the middle. Sample: PBMCs. The sequence came from a woman between 40 and 50 years old in good health and CMV-seronegative. The J gene is TRBJ1-5, the V gene TRBV27, with unresolved D. CDR3 bases: TGTGCCAGCAGTTTGTTGGGAGGATATAGCAATCAGCCCCAGCATTTT. Its translation is CASSLLGGYSNQPQHF.